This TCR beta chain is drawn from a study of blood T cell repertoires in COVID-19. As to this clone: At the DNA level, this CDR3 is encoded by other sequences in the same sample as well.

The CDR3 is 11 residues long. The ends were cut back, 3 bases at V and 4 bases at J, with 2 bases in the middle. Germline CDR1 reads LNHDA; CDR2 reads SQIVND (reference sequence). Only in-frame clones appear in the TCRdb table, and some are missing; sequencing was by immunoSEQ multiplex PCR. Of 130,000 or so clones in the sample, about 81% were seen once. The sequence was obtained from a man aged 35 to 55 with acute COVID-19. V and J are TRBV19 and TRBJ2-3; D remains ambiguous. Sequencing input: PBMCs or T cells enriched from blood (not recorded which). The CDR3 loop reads CASSIADTQYF. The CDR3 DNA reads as TGTGCCAGTAGTATCGCAGATACGCAGTATTTT. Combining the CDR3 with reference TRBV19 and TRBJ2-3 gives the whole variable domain DGGITQSPKYLFRKEGQNVTLSCEQNLNHDAMYWYRQDPGQGLRLIYYSQIVNDFQKGDIAEGYSVSREKKESFPLTVTSAQKNPTAFYLCASSIADTQYFGPGTRLTVL.